This is a list of T cell receptor beta chains from one sample in a study of T-cell memory formation after mild COVID-19. Via MiXCR, TCRdb re-called the 5' RACE reads, giving one row per CDR3 protein. The table shows 250,000 to 300,000 distinct CDR3 sequences, with 15% to 20% occurring only once. Specimen: PBMCs or a T cell subset sorted from them (not recorded which). The receptors stem from a young man who had mild COVID-19 (a few samples of this study predate the infection). Cell type and time point are not known. Both conserved end residues are part of each CDR3. The D gene is left open where the match is weak. Expanded clones get a size class; other rows say once, few or many, or leave the size out.

j_gene | abundance | v_gene | d_gene | CDR3nt | CDR3aa
TRBJ2-3 | few | TRBV7-9 | TRBD2 | TGTGCCAGCAGCTCGGGACTAGCGGGGATCACAGATACGCAGTATTTT | CASSSGLAGITDTQYF
TRBJ1-5 | NA | TRBV11-2 | TRBD1 | TGTGCCAGCAGCCCCGACAGGGGCGGGAATCAGCCCCAGCATTTT | CASSPDRGGNQPQHF
TRBJ1-1 | few | TRBV7-9 | NA | TGTGCCAGCAGCGAAACCCTGAACACTGAAGCTTTCTTT | CASSETLNTEAFF
TRBJ2-5 | NA | TRBV5-4 | NA | TGTGCCAGCAGCTCCCAGACAGGCCAAGAGACCCAGTACTTC | CASSSQTGQETQYF
TRBJ2-7 | few | TRBV7-2 | NA | TGTGCCAGCAGCTTAGCTTTTTTAGGGAGCGGTCCAGCCGAGCAGTACTTC | CASSLAFLGSGPAEQYF
TRBJ2-1 | NA | TRBV2 | NA | TGTGCCAGCCCTGGGCGGGGCTACAATGAGCAGTTCTTC | CASPGRGYNEQFF
TRBJ2-1 | NA | TRBV7-3 | TRBD1 | TGTGCCAGCAGCTGGGACCTGGGACAGGGTATCAATGAGCAGTTCTTC | CASSWDLGQGINEQFF
TRBJ2-3 | few | TRBV21-1 | NA | TGTGCCAGCAGCAAATTAAGGGCACAAAGCACAGATACGCAGTATTTT | CASSKLRAQSTDTQYF
TRBJ2-2 | few | TRBV4-2 | TRBD2 | TGTGCCAGCAGCCAGACCCCGGGCGGGGGGCTCAACACCGGGGAGCTGTTTTTT | CASSQTPGGGLNTGELFF
TRBJ1-1 | NA | TRBV5-1 | TRBD1 | TGCGCCAGCAGCTGGACAGGGGGCACTGAAGCTTTCTTT | CASSWTGGTEAFF
TRBJ2-1 | few | TRBV7-2 | TRBD2 | TGTGCCAGCTGCCTCACCCCTTCTAGCGGGGGTCTAAATGAGCAGTTCTTC | CASCLTPSSGGLNEQFF
TRBJ2-2 | NA | TRBV25-1 | NA | TGTGCCAGCAGTGATATCGGACCCCGGTGGAGGAACACCGGGGAGCTGTTTTTT | CASSDIGPRWRNTGELFF
TRBJ2-1 | NA | TRBV6-5 | TRBD1 | TGTGCCAGCAGTTACTCCGGGCTAGGGGGCGATGAGCAGTTCTTC | CASSYSGLGGDEQFF